This TCR beta chain came from a study of memory CD4+ T cells and cytomegalovirus serostatus. The count of this clone is one. Its target is not known. The sort gate was single viable CD3+CD4+CD8-CD45RO+ cells for memory CD4+ T cells. Serostatus was set by detecting CMV pp150, pp28, p38, p52 IgG. Study observations and caveats: 67 of 164 known CMV-associated TCRbeta sequences appeared in CD4+ memory. The CMV-associated TCR signature appears largely within the CD4+ memory repertoire.

Generated by immunoSEQ multiplex PCR, the TCRdb table keeps only in-frame clones and is missing some. The table shows about 61,000 clones, with 75% to 85% occurring only once. Trimming took 4 bases from V and 7 from J; bases not matched to a gene: 9. CDR1 is SGHTA and CDR2 is FQGNSA in the germline V gene. The CDR3 is 14 residues long. The V gene is TRBV7-2, the J gene TRBJ1-2; TRBD1 matches 7 bases. This sequence was found in an adult in good health and CMV-seronegative. Sequenced: memory CD4+ T cells from blood. The chain's CDR3 is CASSSSTGLSGYTF. The CDR3 nucleotides read TGTGCCAGCAGCTCCTCGACAGGGCTGAGTGGCTACACCTTC.